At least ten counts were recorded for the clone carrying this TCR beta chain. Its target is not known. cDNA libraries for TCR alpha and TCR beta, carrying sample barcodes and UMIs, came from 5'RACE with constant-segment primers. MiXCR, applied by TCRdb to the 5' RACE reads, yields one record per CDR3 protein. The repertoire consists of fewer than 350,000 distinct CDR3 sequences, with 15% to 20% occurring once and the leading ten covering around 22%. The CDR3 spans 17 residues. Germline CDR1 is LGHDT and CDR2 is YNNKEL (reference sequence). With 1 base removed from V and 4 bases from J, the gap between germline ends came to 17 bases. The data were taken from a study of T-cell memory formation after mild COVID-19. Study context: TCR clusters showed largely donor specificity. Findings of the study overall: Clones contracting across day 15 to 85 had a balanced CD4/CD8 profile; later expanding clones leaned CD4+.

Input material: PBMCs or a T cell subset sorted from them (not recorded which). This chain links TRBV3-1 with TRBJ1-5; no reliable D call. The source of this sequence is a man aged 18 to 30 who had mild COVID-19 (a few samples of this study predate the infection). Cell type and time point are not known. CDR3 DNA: TGTGCCAGCAGCCAAGGCTTTAGGGCCCCCCTTAATCAGCCCCAGCATTTT. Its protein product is CASSQGFRAPLNQPQHF.